The 8 T cell receptor beta chains presented below share a single source sample, sequenced in a study of blood T cell repertoires in COVID-19. Only in-frame clones appear in the TCRdb table, and some are missing; sequencing was by immunoSEQ multiplex PCR. The data hold 250,000 to 350,000 clones, with 90% observed a single time. Sequencing was done on a sample of PBMCs or T cells enriched from blood (not recorded which). Every receptor here comes from a woman under 30 with acute COVID-19.

The chain carries TRBV7-3 and TRBJ1-1; D is perhaps TRBD1 (6 bases). The CDR3 loop spans 15 amino acids. Germline CDR1 reads SGHTA; CDR2 reads FQGTGA. Between the trimmed V and J ends, which lost 5 bases and 1 base, there was a span of 14 bases. CDR3 bases: TGTGCCAGCAGCCGAGACGGACAGAGGAACACTGAAGCTTTCTTT. Translating gives CASSRDGQRNTEAFF.

The chain is built from TRBV11-1 and TRBJ1-1, with 7 bases that match TRBD1. The CDR3 has 13 amino acids. Germline values: CDR1 SGHAT, CDR2 FQDESV (reference sequence). V gave up 5 bases and J gave up 8 bases; unmatched junction bases: 8. The DNA for the CDR3 is TGTGCCAGCAGCACGTCCCGGGACAGAGAAGCTTTCTTT. It yields the protein CASSTSRDREAFF.

This rearrangement joins TRBV10-3 to TRBJ1-6; 8 bases map to TRBD1. V shed 11 bases and J 2 bases; nucleotides not matched to a gene: 17. This CDR3 comprises 18 residues. Germline V lookup: CDR1 ENHRY, CDR2 SYGVKD. CDR3 protein: CAPPRYLQGAPYNSPLHF. The CDR3 coding sequence is TGTGCCCCGCCTCGATATCTCCAGGGGGCCCCCTATAATTCACCCCTCCACTTT.

V gene TRBV2 combines with J gene TRBJ1-4; D may be TRBD1 (6 bases). V was clipped by 5 bases and J by 3 bases, with 10 bases between them. In germline, CDR1 is SNHLY, CDR2 FYNNEI. This CDR3 region has 14 residues. The CDR3 DNA follows: TGTGCCAGCAGTACCAGGGGAGCTAATGAAAAACTGTTTTTT. Protein: CASSTRGANEKLFF.

The chain links TRBV2 to TRBJ1-6; unclear D gene. This CDR3 comprises 15 residues. Germline lookup yields CDR1 SNHLY and CDR2 FYNNEI. V lost 7 bases and J lost 0, with 10 bases in between. The CDR3 nucleotides read TGTGCCAGCACCAAAAGTAGCTCCTATAATTCACCCCTCCACTTT. This translates into CASTKSSSYNSPLHF.

The chain uses TRBV6-1 and TRBJ1-6; no clear D. The CDR3 runs 14 residues. The V and J ends lost 3 bases and 6 bases respectively, with 9 bases between them. From germline, CDR1 is MNHNS and CDR2 SASEGT. The chain's CDR3 is CASSDLRANSPLHF. Here the CDR3 DNA reads TGTGCCAGCAGTGACCTGAGGGCTAATTCACCCCTCCACTTT.

This sequence joins TRBV24-1 and TRBJ2-7; D possibly corresponds to TRBD1 (5 bases). CDR1 and CDR2 from the germline V gene are KGHDR and SFDVKD. The germline V and J ends were trimmed by 5 bases and 5 bases, with 12 bases remaining between them. This CDR3 spans 13 amino acids. The CDR3 sequence: CATSAAGRDEQYF. In DNA, the CDR3 is TGTGCCACCAGTGCGGCAGGGCGCGACGAGCAGTACTTC.

This chain uses TRBV19 with TRBJ2-5; the D gene is possibly TRBD2 (6 bases). CDR1 is LNHDA and CDR2 is SQIVND in the germline V gene (reference sequence). CDR3 length: 13 residues. The ends were cut back, 3 bases at V and 5 bases at J, with 10 bases in the middle. CDR3 loop: CASSIWDWETQYF. The DNA for the CDR3 is TGTGCCAGTAGTATCTGGGACTGGGAGACCCAGTACTTC.